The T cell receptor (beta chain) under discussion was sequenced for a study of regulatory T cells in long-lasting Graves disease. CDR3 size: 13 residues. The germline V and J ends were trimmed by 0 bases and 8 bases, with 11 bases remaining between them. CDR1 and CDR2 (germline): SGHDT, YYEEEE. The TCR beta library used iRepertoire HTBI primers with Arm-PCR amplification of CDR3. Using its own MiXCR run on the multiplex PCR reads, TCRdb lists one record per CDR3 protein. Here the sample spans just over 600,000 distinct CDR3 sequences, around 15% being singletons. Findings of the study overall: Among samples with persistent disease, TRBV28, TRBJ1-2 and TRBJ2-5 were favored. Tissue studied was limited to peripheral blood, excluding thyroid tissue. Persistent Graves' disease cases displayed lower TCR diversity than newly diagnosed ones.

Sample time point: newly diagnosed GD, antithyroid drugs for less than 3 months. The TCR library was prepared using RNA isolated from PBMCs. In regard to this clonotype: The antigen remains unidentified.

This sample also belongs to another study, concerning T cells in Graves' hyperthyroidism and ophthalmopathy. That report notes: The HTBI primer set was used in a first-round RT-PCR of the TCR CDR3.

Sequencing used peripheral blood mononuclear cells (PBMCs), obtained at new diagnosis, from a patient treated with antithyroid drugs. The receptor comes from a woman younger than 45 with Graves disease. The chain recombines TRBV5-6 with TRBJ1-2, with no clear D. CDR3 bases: TGTGCCAGCAGCTTGGCCCTCAGGTCCGGCTACACCTTC. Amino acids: CASSLALRSGYTF.